The present T cell receptor (beta chain) was sequenced within a study of T cells after yellow fever vaccination (dated by TCRdb to the late 2010s). Turning to the overall study: Libraries from fractions with low cell numbers were prepared with the SMART-Seq v4 Ultra Low Input RNA kit. The cohort comprised two healthy male donors, one aged 18 to 30 and one aged 30 to 40 years. Blood was collected at multiple timepoints before and after primary and secondary immunization, and bulk PBMC replicates and cell subsets were isolated. Bulk TCR alpha and beta repertoires were sequenced longitudinally to track T-cell clones before and after primary and booster YFV17D yellow fever vaccination.

A distance of 12 bases separates the germline ends of V and J, which lose 8 bases and 2 bases respectively. There are 14 amino acids in the CDR3, from cysteine to phenylalanine inclusive. Solely the CDR3 DNA is kept, with 42 bases framed from the first base. The treatment or condition label corresponds to: live attenuated yellow fever vaccine strain. A standard Ficoll-Paque protocol was used to isolate PBMCs from peripheral blood. Epitope-specific CD8 T cells were sorted using a dextramer loaded with the yellow fever NS4B epitope peptide, with anti-CD3 and anti-CD8 staining. RNA was extracted with TriZol from bulk PBMCs, CD4 and CD8 fractions, and dextramer-positive and dextramer-negative fractions. This clonotype has only a few counts. It has no much larger one-base neighbor in the sample; base qualities were not kept. Synthesis of TCR cDNA relied on 5'RACE template switching, a step that introduced a universal primer site along with unique molecular identifiers. Priming for cDNA synthesis came from both the TCR alpha and TCR beta constant segments. Library amplification involved two PCR steps, and the second step added sample barcodes and sequencing adapters. Sequencing of libraries was done on Illumina HiSeq 2500 (2x100 bp) or NovaSeq (2x150 bp). The original methods were these. MIGEC was used to demultiplex reads and collapse the reads into UMI consensus sequences, and MiXCR was used for V(D)J alignment. Vaccine-responding clonotypes were identified with edgeR using replicate PBMC samples, with FDR below 0.01 and a log2 fold change above 5 up to day 15 being required. CD4 or CD8 identity was assigned to each bulk clonotype according to whether the clonotype was present at higher abundance in the sequenced CD4 repertoire or the sequenced CD8 repertoire. A clonotype counted as NS4B-specific if enriched at least 10-fold in dextramer-positive versus dextramer-negative fractions, with CD4-biased clonotypes left out. The public reads were reanalyzed by TCRdb: fastp trimming at Q25, MiXCR alignment, in-frame beta chains only. All rows with the same CDR3 protein become a single entry with the most common DNA and genes. V and J calls and clone size were set by TCRdb, not the authors. The sample data list about 96,000 distinct CDR3 sequences, and almost 9% of these were observed just once. Clones ranked in the top ten supply roughly 15% of the sample.

What the research found in general, with its limitations: Because only two donors were included in the study, the extent to which the findings can be generalized is limited. Computational filtering was needed because FACS-sorted repertoires could contain abundant contaminating clonotypes from the bulk population. A small fraction of clonotypes appeared in both the CD4 and CD8 compartments, likely as a result of convergent recombination. Compared with the primary T-cell response, the secondary T-cell response was faster but weaker, reaching its peak on day 5 rather than on day 15. Most clones expanded after primary vaccination were re-detected after the booster (about 96% of CD4 and approximately 88% of CD8), suggesting broad memory maintenance.

The sample consisted of CD8+ T cells not binding an NS4B(214-222) dextramer, sorted from PBMCs, taken approximately 16 days after the first yellow fever vaccination. The sample's cell subset or site label, in plain terms: NS4B epitope dextramer-negative CD8 T cells. The sequence derives from a man younger than 30 who received the YFV17D yellow fever vaccine. The rearrangement combines TRBV12-3 or TRBV12-4 with TRBJ2-2; a confident D gene designation cannot be given. DNA sequence: TGTGCCAGCTACCAAAGTGATAACACCGGGGAGCTGTTTTTT. Its coded protein is CASYQSDNTGELFF.